Listed below are T cell receptor beta chains from one sample, sequenced in a study of breast tumors, draining lymph nodes, adjacent tissues. In TCRdb, the multiplex PCR reads were re-called with MiXCR into one record per CDR3 protein. Counted here are 50,000 to 65,000 distinct CDR3 sequences, roughly two fifths occurring once; the ten biggest clones make up 10%. The specimen sequenced was breast tumor tissue. The receptors stem from a female donor with breast cancer. Some clones in this sample may be carry-over from other donors' samples. The CDR3 runs from the conserved cysteine through the conserved F or W. The D gene is left open where the match is weak.

V gene	D gene	J gene	CDR3 protein
TRBV11-2	.	TRBJ2-3	CASSLDPFGDTQYF
TRBV11-1	.	TRBJ2-2	CASSLVLPGTGELFF
TRBV7-3	.	TRBJ1-6	CASSTRDPNSPLHF
TRBV13	.	TRBJ2-1	CASSSNQYEQFF
TRBV7-9	TRBD2	TRBJ2-1	CASSLESSGSLDEQFF
TRBV10-3	TRBD2	.	CAIRKAGESYNEQFF
TRBV10-3	.	TRBJ2-1	CAISEAGSYNEQFF
TRBV12-3/TRBV12-4	.	TRBJ1-1	CASSNRPNTEAFF
TRBV7-2	TRBD2	TRBJ2-1	CASSLLLAGAYEQLF
TRBV11-3	TRBD2	TRBJ2-1	CASSLVTSGKDEQFF
TRBV7-9	.	TRBJ2-7	CASSLGVTRAGEQYF
TRBV7-2	TRBD2	TRBJ2-3	CASSLGLAGGSGADTQYF
TRBV29-1	TRBD1	TRBJ2-7	CSAKNRQGVEQYF
TRBV30	.	TRBJ2-5	CASEWRFQETQYF
TRBV6-6	TRBD1	TRBJ1-6	CASSSTGRERNSPLHF